This T cell receptor (beta chain) was documented in a study of long-term antiretroviral therapy in people with HIV. CDR3 length: 14 amino acids. V was shortened by 3 bases and J by 4 bases, with 12 bases between the two germline ends. CDR1 MNHNY and CDR2 SVGAGI come from the germline V gene (reference sequence). They ran version v3.0 of the immunoSEQ assay at survey level. Sequenced by immunoSEQ multiplex PCR; TCRdb stores in-frame clones only, minus some. This repertoire shows tens of thousands of clones, approximately 92% found once; its top ten account for roughly 4%. This specimen consisted of unsorted PBMCs, obtained 5.2 years after starting antiretroviral therapy. The rearrangement joins TRBV6-6 to TRBJ1-1; unclear D gene. This sequence originates from a woman aged 40 to 49 with HIV. The CDR3 spells CASSYGRAFTEAFF. The CDR3 nucleotides read TGTGCCAGCAGTTATGGAAGGGCTTTCACTGAAGCTTTCTTT.